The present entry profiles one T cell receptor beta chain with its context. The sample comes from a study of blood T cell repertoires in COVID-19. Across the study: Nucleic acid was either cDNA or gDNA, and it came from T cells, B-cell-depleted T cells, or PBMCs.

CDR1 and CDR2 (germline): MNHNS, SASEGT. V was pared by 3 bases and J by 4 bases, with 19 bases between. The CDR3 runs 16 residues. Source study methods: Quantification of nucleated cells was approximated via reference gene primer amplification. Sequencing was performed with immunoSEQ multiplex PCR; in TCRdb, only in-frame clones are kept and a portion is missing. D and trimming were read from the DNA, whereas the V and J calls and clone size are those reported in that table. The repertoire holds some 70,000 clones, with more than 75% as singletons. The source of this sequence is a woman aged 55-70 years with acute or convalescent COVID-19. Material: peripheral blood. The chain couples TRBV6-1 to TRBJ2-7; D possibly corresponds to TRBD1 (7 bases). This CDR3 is CASSDYGGTAFYEQYF. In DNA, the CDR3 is TGTGCCAGCAGTGATTACGGCGGGACAGCTTTTTACGAGCAGTACTTC.